This record concerns one T cell receptor (beta chain) sequence. The sample is drawn from a study of T cell changes during pregnancy in multiple sclerosis. Libraries were prepared by immunoSEQ multiplex PCR; TCRdb keeps only in-frame clonotypes and omits some of them. The sample consists of tens of thousands of clones, approximately 93% of them appearing once. V lost 8 bases and J lost 2, with 15 bases in between. Germline lookup yields CDR1 MDHEN and CDR2 SYDVKM. The CDR3 loop spans 14 amino acids. This sequence originates from a female donor with multiple sclerosis, enrolled in a pregnancy study. The sample here was CD8+ T cells from peripheral blood mononuclear cells, taken in the second trimester of pregnancy. This chain links TRBV28 with TRBJ2-5, with D unclear. In nucleotides, the CDR3 is TGTGCCAGCTGGCCCAATTTGGCACAAGAGACCCAGTACTTC. Translating it yields CASWPNLAQETQYF.